This T cell receptor beta chain is from a study of regulatory T cells in long-lasting Graves disease. Study-level results: Persistent Graves' disease cases displayed lower TCR diversity than newly diagnosed ones. There were preferences for TRBV28, TRBJ1-2 and TRBJ2-5 in persistent disease.

Germline CDR1 reads LGHDT; CDR2 reads YNNKEL (reference sequence). The CDR3 loop spans 15 amino acids. V was trimmed by 0 bases and J by 5 bases, leaving 13 bases between them. In this sample, this clonotype turned up many times. Its antigen is not known. Time point given: persistent/refractory GD, antithyroid drugs over 5 years with positive TRAb. From RNA extracted from PBMCs, the TCR library was made. Library construction for TCR beta used iRepertoire HTBI primers and Arm-PCR of CDR3 regions. In the authors' workflow: Samples jointly harbored 60 to 70 TRBV and more than eleven TRBJ segments. One entry per CDR3 protein, called by TCRdb with MiXCR from the multiplex PCR reads. The authors' filters were not applied to this entry. The sample contains under 450,000 distinct CDR3 sequences, roughly 25% of which appear only once.

Sequenced material: peripheral blood mononuclear cells (PBMCs), taken when the disease was refractory, from a patient treated with antithyroid drugs. The clonotype originates from a woman aged 40 to 49 with Graves disease. J is TRBJ1-2 and V is TRBV3-1; D is uncertain. CDR3 amino acids: CASSQDESWGYGYTF. CDR3 coding DNA: TGTGCCAGCAGCCAAGATGAATCCTGGGGTTATGGCTACACCTTC.